Listed below are T cell receptor beta chains from one sample, sequenced in a study of OX40 agonist ivuxolimab in advanced cancers. Produced via immunoSEQ multiplex PCR; TCRdb's table is partial and in-frame only. The table records tens of thousands of clones, 94% of them present only once. The sequencing used CD4+ or CD8+ T cells sorted from blood, collected in a trial of the OX40 agonist ivuxolimab. All receptors come from an adult with an advanced solid tumor such as melanoma, head and neck, liver or kidney cancer. The CDR3 runs from the conserved cysteine through the conserved F or W. Fields, in order: D gene, clone size, V gene, J gene, CDR3 DNA, CDR3 protein. The D gene is left open where the match is weak. The size field is filled for only some rows; it gives once, few, many or a size class.

>.|.|TRBV7-2|TRBJ2-7
TGTGCCAGCAGCTATCCGGGACATCCATTCGAGCAGTACTTC
CASSYPGHPFEQYF
>TRBD2|.|TRBV13|TRBJ2-1
TGTGCCAGCAGCGGCGGGACTAGGAACAATGAGCAGTTCTTC
CASSGGTRNNEQFF
>.|.|TRBV28|TRBJ2-7
TGTGCCAGCAGTTTACGGGGGGCTGGGTACGAGCAGTACTTC
CASSLRGAGYEQYF
>.|.|TRBV18|TRBJ1-4
TGTGCCAGCTCACCCGGCAGGGACAATGAAAAACTGTTTTTT
CASSPGRDNEKLFF
>.|.|TRBV7-2|TRBJ1-5
TGTGCCAGCCGTTTAGGAAATCAGCCCCAGCATTTT
CASRLGNQPQHF
>.|.|TRBV14|TRBJ2-7
TGTGCCAGCAGCCAAGAAAATGTGGCAGGGGAGGGGTACGAGCAGTACTTC
CASSQENVAGEGYEQYF
>.|once|TRBV27|TRBJ1-6
TGTGCCAGCAGTCCGGAGCCCATATATAATTCACCCCTCCACTTT
CASSPEPIYNSPLHF
>.|.|TRBV21-1|TRBJ1-4
TGTGCCAGCAGCAAAAAGGGCAGGGTGGCTAATGAAAAACTGTTTTTT
CASSKKGRVANEKLFF
>TRBD2|.|TRBV2|TRBJ2-7
TGTGCCAGGGGGAGGGGATACGAGCAGTACTTC
CARGRGYEQYF
>TRBD1|.|TRBV4-1|TRBJ2-7
TGCGCCAGCAGCCAGGGACAGGGAGTTTACTCGAATTCCTACGAGCAGTACTTC
CASSQGQGVYSNSYEQYF
>TRBD1|.|TRBV6-6|TRBJ2-7
TGTGCCAGCAGTGCCGGGACAGACTACGAGCAGTACTTC
CASSAGTDYEQYF
>.|.|TRBV12-5|TRBJ1-4
TGTGCTAGTGGTTTTTTCCCTGGTCGTGGGCAGGGTGGGGAAAAACTGTTTTTT
CASGFFPGRGQGGEKLFF